The 30 T cell receptor beta chains below come from one sample, sequenced in a study of cytomegalovirus exposure and HLA in healthy donors. Primers included in the PCR were 60 Vbeta and 13 Jbeta primers. The assay was immunoSEQ multiplex PCR, and TCRdb's table has in-frame clones only and misses some. The sample lists about 150,000 clones; about 86% were seen once. What was sequenced was PBMCs. Receptors originate from a woman aged 30 to 39 in good health and CMV-seronegative.

The rearrangement joins TRBV5-1 to TRBJ1-3, with 8 positions matching TRBD1. The germline V gene encodes CDR1 SGHRS and CDR2 YFSETQ. Unmatched junction bases numbered 12, after V lost 2 bases and J lost 8 bases. This CDR3 comprises 16 residues. The CDR3 DNA sequence: TGCGCCAGCAGCTTCGCTCGGACAGGGAGGAGGGACACCATATATTTT. This translates into CASSFARTGRRDTIYF.

This clone was recorded a few times. The chain links TRBV7-9 to TRBJ2-3; no definite D call. The germline CDR1 and CDR2 sequences are SEHNR and FQNEAQ (reference sequence). The CDR3 runs 13 residues. Trimming removed 6 bases at V and 2 bases at J, with 9 bases between. In DNA, the CDR3 is TGTGCCAGCAGTCCCCCCTACACAGATACGCAGTATTTT. Its translation: CASSPPYTDTQYF.

This chain connects TRBV10-3 to TRBJ1-1; no firm D call. Germline CDR1 and CDR2: ENHRY and SYGVKD. Between the trimmed V and J ends, which lost 0 bases and 0 bases, there was a span of 11 bases. This CDR3 is built from 16 residues. The CDR3 sequence is CAISESWQVMNTEAFF. CDR3 in DNA: TGTGCCATCAGTGAGTCCTGGCAGGTCATGAACACTGAAGCTTTCTTT.

A few counts support this clone. The chain links TRBV6-5 to TRBJ2-5, with a possible D match to TRBD2 (6 bases). The germline V gene has CDR1 MNHEY and CDR2 SVGAGI. This CDR3 spans 15 amino acids. Trimming cost V 10 bases and J 8 bases, with 26 bases left between them. The CDR3 DNA follows: TGTGCCAACTCAAAAACGGGAGACACCAAGAAAACCCAGTACTTC. It specifies CANSKTGDTKKTQYF.

This clone was seen once. This chain links TRBV19 with TRBJ1-4, with D maybe TRBD1 (5 bases). The CDR3 totals 14 residues. CDR1 and CDR2 (germline): LNHDA, SQIVND (reference sequence). V lost 3 bases and J lost 4, with 9 bases in between. This chain's CDR3 is CASSIDSYNEKLFF. The CDR3 bases are TGTGCCAGTAGTATCGACAGCTATAATGAAAAACTGTTTTTT.

V usage is TRBV4-3 and J usage is TRBJ1-2; TRBD1 matches 9 bases. The CDR3 is 14 residues long. Germline CDR1 reads LGHNA; CDR2 reads YSLEER. V dropped 1 base and J dropped 8; count of bases not matched to a gene: 5. The CDR3 is CASSQGDRAGGYTF. For the CDR3, the DNA is TGCGCCAGCAGCCAAGGGGACAGGGCTGGAGGCTACACCTTC.

The chain has TRBV28 and TRBJ1-1; 9 bases match TRBD1. Germline loops: CDR1 MDHEN, CDR2 SYDVKM. The CDR3 totals 16 residues. V trimming: 6 bases; J trimming: 4 bases; junction bases outside the gene matches: 12. CDR3 region: CASSPPGQGRGTEAFF. As DNA, the CDR3 is TGTGCCAGCAGCCCCCCGGGACAGGGCCGGGGCACTGAAGCTTTCTTT.

CDR3 DNA: TGTGCCAGCAGTGAAACAGGGCGGAATCAGCCCCAGCATTTT. It specifies CASSETGRNQPQHF. The chain uses TRBV2 and TRBJ1-5; D is possibly TRBD1 (6 bases). Germline CDR1 and CDR2: SNHLY and FYNNEI. The CDR3 is made up of 14 amino acids. Trimming stripped 2 bases from V and 4 bases from J, with 9 bases between.

This sequence joins TRBV9 and TRBJ2-1; 14 bases match TRBD2. CDR3 length equals 17 residues. Germline V gene sequence: CDR1 SGDLS, CDR2 YYNGEE. The junction had 10 bases not matched to a gene; V was cut back by 2 bases and J by 9 bases. The CDR3 nucleotides are TGTGCCAGCAGCGTTTCTGCGACTAGCGGGGGGGAGGGTGAGCAGTTCTTC. Its translation is CASSVSATSGGEGEQFF.

This chain connects TRBV30 to TRBJ1-1; TRBD1 matches at 9 bases. The CDR3 is 14 amino acids. Germline CDR1 is GTSNPN and CDR2 is SVGIG (reference sequence). V lost 7 bases to trimming and J lost 4 bases; unmatched junction nucleotides: 10. In nucleotides, the CDR3 is TGTGCCTTCCGGGACAGGGTGTCCGTCACTGAAGCTTTCTTT. This gives the protein CAFRDRVSVTEAFF. Full variable domain (remainder filled in from reference TRBV30 and TRBJ1-1): SQTIHQWPATLVQPVGSPLSLECTVEGTSNPNLYWYRQAAGRGLQLLFYSVGIGQISSEVPQNLSASRPQDRQFILSSKKLLLSDSGFYLCAFRDRVSVTEAFFGQGTRLTVV.

The J gene is TRBJ2-7, the V gene TRBV25-1, with 8 bases lining up with TRBD2. V gave up 4 bases and J gave up 3 bases; unmatched junction bases: 5. The CDR3 runs to 14 residues. Per germline, CDR1 MGHDK and CDR2 SYGVNS. For the CDR3, the DNA is TGTGCCAGCAGTGGGCGGGGGGCTAACTACGAGCAGTACTTC. Protein sequence: CASSGRGANYEQYF.

In DNA form, the CDR3 reads TGTGCCAGTAGTATCATTCGGGACACCTCGGGCACCGGGGAGCTGTTTTTT. Its protein is CASSIIRDTSGTGELFF. The chain couples TRBV19 to TRBJ2-2, with D tentatively TRBD1 (6 bases). CDR1 is LNHDA and CDR2 is SQIVND in the germline V gene (reference sequence). Trimming removed 3 bases at V and 4 bases at J, with 18 bases between. The CDR3 is 17 amino acids.

The chain combines TRBV5-1 with TRBJ2-4, with D unclear. The CDR3 runs to 14 residues. The germline gives CDR1 SGHRS, CDR2 YFSETQ. Trimming removed 3 bases from V and 2 bases from J, with 9 bases in between. The CDR3 region is CASSSSGTKNIQYF. The DNA of the CDR3 is TGCGCCAGCAGCTCCTCAGGTACCAAAAACATTCAGTACTTC. The complete variable domain, with remaining parts taken from reference TRBV5-1 and TRBJ2-4, reads KAGVTQTPRYLIKTRGQQVTLSCSPISGHRSVSWYQQTPGQGLQFLFEYFSETQRNKGNFPGRFSGRQFSNSRSEMNVSTLELGDSALYLCASSSSGTKNIQYFGAGTRLSVL.

V and J are TRBV7-2 and TRBJ2-1, with 9 bases matching TRBD2. The CDR3 has 19 amino acids. Germline loops: CDR1 SGHTA, CDR2 FQGNSA. The V segment lost 3 bases and the J segment 7 bases; nucleotides outside the gene matches: 19. The CDR3 sequence: CASSFTIESSGTLLNEQFF. The CDR3, as DNA: TGTGCCAGCAGCTTCACCATAGAGTCTAGCGGGACCCTTTTGAATGAGCAGTTCTTC. The whole variable domain, remainder taken from reference TRBV7-2 and TRBJ2-1, is GAGVSQSPSNKVTEKGKDVELRCDPISGHTALYWYRQSLGQGLEFLIYFQGNSAPDKSGLPSDRFSAERTGGSVSTLTIQRTQQEDSAVYLCASSFTIESSGTLLNEQFFGPGTRLTVL.

This clone was observed a handful of times. V and J are TRBV7-8 and TRBJ1-5, with D possibly being TRBD1 (5 bases). Trimming left V 3 bases short and J 4 bases short, with 16 bases between. CDR3 length equals 16 residues. Germline loops: CDR1 SGHVS, CDR2 FQNEAQ. As DNA, the CDR3 is TGTGCCAGCAGCTTCCAAACAGGACTAGCTAATCAGCCCCAGCATTTT. Its protein product is CASSFQTGLANQPQHF.

The J gene is TRBJ1-4, the V gene TRBV5-1; TRBD1 matches at 11 bases. V lost 4 bases to trimming and J lost 6 bases; unmatched junction nucleotides: 5. There are 15 residues in the CDR3. Germline assignment: CDR1 SGHRS and CDR2 YFSETQ. The CDR3 DNA reads as TGCGCCAGCAGCCACGGACAGGGGGCTGATGAAAAACTGTTTTTT. Translated: CASSHGQGADEKLFF.

The rearrangement uses TRBV2 and TRBJ2-7, with a weak D call TRBD1 (5 bases). V gave up 4 bases and J gave up 5 bases, with 9 bases separating them. Germline CDR1 and CDR2: SNHLY and FYNNEI. This CDR3 spans 12 amino acids. The CDR3 DNA reads TGTGCCAGCAGTGGGGGCATGCACGAGCAGTACTTC. Translated: CASSGGMHEQYF.

The chain couples TRBV5-1 to TRBJ1-1; D uncertain. This CDR3 spans 14 amino acids. Deletions cut 1 base from V and 2 bases from J, with 9 bases between. Germline CDR1 SGHRS, CDR2 YFSETQ. CDR3 loop: CASSLLPVNTEAFF. The CDR3 DNA reads as TGCGCCAGCAGCTTGCTTCCGGTTAACACTGAAGCTTTCTTT. Drawing the rest from reference TRBV5-1 and TRBJ1-1, the complete variable domain is KAGVTQTPRYLIKTRGQQVTLSCSPISGHRSVSWYQQTPGQGLQFLFEYFSETQRNKGNFPGRFSGRQFSNSRSEMNVSTLELGDSALYLCASSLLPVNTEAFFGQGTRLTVV.

This chain joins TRBV6-1 and TRBJ1-5; no firm D call. In germline, CDR1 is MNHNS, CDR2 SASEGT. V lost 0 bases to trimming and J lost 0 bases, with 6 bases between them. The CDR3 runs to 15 residues. This CDR3 is CASSEARGSNQPQHF. CDR3 in DNA: TGTGCCAGCAGTGAAGCGCGAGGTAGCAATCAGCCCCAGCATTTT.

This chain connects TRBV30 to TRBJ2-5, with D perhaps TRBD2 (6 bases). The DNA matches TRBJ2-7 better at its end, which makes the J call doubtful. Germline lookup yields CDR1 GTSNPN and CDR2 SVGIG (reference sequence). This CDR3 is built from 11 residues. This CDR3 reads CAWGGSYEQYF. CDR3 sequence (DNA): TGTGCCTGGGGGGGGTCCTACGAGCAGTACTTC.

This chain uses TRBV29-1 with TRBJ1-2; 7 bases line up with TRBD1. The germline V gene encodes CDR1 SQVTM and CDR2 ANQGSEA. With 8 bases clipped from V and 5 bases from J, the junction kept 5 bases outside the gene matches. There are 11 residues in the CDR3. CDR3 sequence (DNA): TGCAGCACCCGACAGGGATATGGCTACACCTTC. This sequence encodes CSTRQGYGYTF.

V usage is TRBV19 and J usage is TRBJ1-6; D unresolved. Trimming removed 7 bases at V and 7 bases at J, with 11 bases between. Germline CDR1 reads LNHDA; CDR2 reads SQIVND (reference sequence). The CDR3 covers 13 residues. This CDR3 is CASTWQINSPLHF. Here the CDR3 DNA reads TGTGCCAGTACGTGGCAGATCAATTCACCCCTCCACTTT.

The CDR3 region is CASSSGVYNEQFF. DNA of the CDR3: TGTGCCAGTAGTAGCGGTGTTTACAATGAGCAGTTCTTC. J is TRBJ2-1 and V is TRBV19; D not resolved. V was clipped by 4 bases and J by 4 bases, with 8 bases between them. Germline CDR1 is LNHDA and CDR2 is SQIVND (reference sequence). CDR3 length: 13 amino acids.

The rearrangement links TRBV5-4 to TRBJ2-7; TRBD2 agrees at 8 bases. This CDR3 spans 14 amino acids. Germline V CDR1 and CDR2: SGHNT, YYREEE (reference sequence). V trimming: 4 bases; J trimming: 2 bases; junction bases outside the gene matches: 5. The CDR3 here is CASSPGLGAYEQYF. In nucleotides, the CDR3 is TGTGCCAGCAGCCCGGGACTAGGGGCCTACGAGCAGTACTTC.

V gene TRBV28 combines with J gene TRBJ1-3; the match to TRBD1 covers 8 bases. CDR3 size: 16 residues. The germline V gene has CDR1 MDHEN and CDR2 SYDVKM. Unmatched junction bases numbered 9, after V lost 8 bases and J lost 0 bases. The CDR3 bases are TGTGCCAGCTTCTTGGGACAGGTGGACTCTGGAAACACCATATATTTT. Its protein product is CASFLGQVDSGNTIYF.

The CDR3 nucleotides are TGTGCCAGTAGTACCAGGGGGCGCCTGATGTGGACTGAAGCTTTCTTT. Translating gives CASSTRGRLMWTEAFF. The chain combines TRBV19 with TRBJ1-1, with TRBD1 identical over 8 bases. CDR1 is LNHDA and CDR2 is SQIVND in the germline V gene (reference sequence). The CDR3 covers 16 residues. J gave up 5 bases and V 4 bases, and 12 bases lay outside the gene matches.

V and J are TRBV13 and TRBJ1-1; 7 positions agree with TRBD1. CDR3 length: 16 residues. Germline V CDR1 and CDR2: PRHDT, FYEKMQ (reference sequence). The trim removed 2 bases at V and 11 bases at J, leaving 17 bases unmatched. The CDR3 nucleotides read TGTGCCAGCAGCTTAAGAGGGACAGAGCCTTGGGGGTGGGCTTTCTTT. Translated, it gives CASSLRGTEPWGWAFF.

This chain connects TRBV7-9 to TRBJ2-3; TRBD2 matches at 13 bases. Trimming removed 8 bases from V and 6 bases from J; junction bases left unmatched: 11. The CDR3 spans 16 residues. Germline V gives CDR1 SEHNR, CDR2 FQNEAQ (reference sequence). CDR3: CASSEGMTSGRDTQYF. The CDR3 DNA reads as TGTGCCAGCTCCGAGGGGATGACTAGCGGGAGGGATACGCAGTATTTT.

This clone is a singleton in its sample. The gene calls are TRBV20-1 and TRBJ1-1, with D perhaps matching TRBD1 (6 bases). This CDR3 comprises 9 residues. Germline assignment: CDR1 DFQATT and CDR2 SNEGSKA (reference sequence). CDR3 coding DNA: TGCAGAGACAGGTATGAAGCTTTCTTT. Protein sequence: CRDRYEAFF.

This clone was counted once. J is TRBJ1-4 and V is TRBV2; tentative D call: TRBD1 (5 bases). Per germline, CDR1 SNHLY and CDR2 FYNNEI. This CDR3 region has 14 residues. V was trimmed by 5 bases and J by 4 bases, leaving 11 bases between them. The CDR3 reads CASSFQGLNEKLFF. CDR3 in DNA: TGTGCCAGCAGTTTTCAGGGACTTAATGAAAAACTGTTTTTT.